Listed below are T cell receptor beta chains from one sample, sequenced in a study of cytomegalovirus exposure and HLA in healthy donors. Some clones are missing from TCRdb's copy, which holds only in-frame ones; the method was immunoSEQ multiplex PCR. The data hold approximately 200,000 clones, with over 75% observed a single time. The specimen was PBMCs. These receptors all come from a boy aged 2 to 10 in good health and CMV-seronegative. Each CDR3 is given with its conserved first and last residue. The order of the fields is J gene, clone size, D gene, V gene, CDR3 protein, CDR3 DNA. A D gene is named only where the DNA matches it firmly. Only some rows state a clone size, as once, few, many or a class for expanded clones.

j_call: TRBJ2-7
clone_size: .
d_call: TRBD2
v_call: TRBV29-1
cdr3_aa: CSVAFSSGAYEQYF
cdr3_nt: TGCAGCGTTGCGTTTTCTAGCGGGGCCTACGAGCAGTACTTC

j_call: TRBJ1-1
clone_size: .
d_call: TRBD1
v_call: TRBV6-6
cdr3_aa: CASSSGQGQGNTEAFF
cdr3_nt: TGTGCCAGCAGTTCCGGACAGGGACAAGGGAACACTGAAGCTTTCTTT

j_call: TRBJ2-5
clone_size: .
d_call: TRBD2
v_call: TRBV7-2
cdr3_aa: CASSLVGGGLKVAQYF
cdr3_nt: TGTGCCAGCAGCTTAGTAGGCGGGGGGCTTAAAGTGGCCCAGTACTTC

j_call: TRBJ1-3
clone_size: .
d_call: TRBD1
v_call: TRBV4-2
cdr3_aa: CASSQGDRGSSGNTIYF
cdr3_nt: TGTGCCAGCAGCCAAGGAGACAGGGGAAGTTCTGGAAACACCATATATTTT

j_call: TRBJ1-1
clone_size: .
d_call: .
v_call: TRBV4-3
cdr3_aa: CASSHYQGTAEAFF
cdr3_nt: TGCGCCAGCAGCCATTACCAGGGGACCGCTGAAGCTTTCTTT

j_call: TRBJ1-1
clone_size: .
d_call: .
v_call: TRBV5-1
cdr3_aa: CASSLDSLSWMNTEAFF
cdr3_nt: TGCGCCAGCAGCTTGGATAGCCTCTCCTGGATGAACACTGAAGCTTTCTTT

j_call: TRBJ2-3
clone_size: .
d_call: .
v_call: TRBV11-2
cdr3_aa: CASSSPGFTDTQYF
cdr3_nt: TGTGCCAGCAGCTCGCCGGGATTCACAGATACGCAGTATTTT

j_call: TRBJ1-1
clone_size: .
d_call: .
v_call: TRBV2
cdr3_aa: CASSHITEAFF
cdr3_nt: TGTGCCAGCAGCCACATCACTGAAGCTTTCTTT

j_call: TRBJ2-5
clone_size: .
d_call: .
v_call: TRBV2
cdr3_aa: CASSEDFSTQSGVSKETQYF
cdr3_nt: TGTGCCAGCAGTGAAGATTTCTCGACACAAAGTGGTGTCTCGAAAGAGACCCAGTACTTC

j_call: TRBJ1-2
clone_size: .
d_call: .
v_call: TRBV4-2
cdr3_aa: CASSRSTRDYGYTF
cdr3_nt: TGTGCCAGCAGCCGGAGTACCAGGGACTATGGCTACACCTTC

j_call: TRBJ2-1
clone_size: few
d_call: .
v_call: TRBV15
cdr3_aa: CATSRFGGAYSYEQFF
cdr3_nt: TGTGCCACCAGCAGATTTGGGGGGGCCTACTCCTATGAGCAGTTCTTC

j_call: TRBJ1-1
clone_size: .
d_call: TRBD1
v_call: TRBV7-9
cdr3_aa: CASSLATGAEAFF
cdr3_nt: TGTGCCAGCAGCTTAGCGACAGGGGCTGAAGCTTTCTTT

j_call: TRBJ2-7
clone_size: .
d_call: TRBD2
v_call: TRBV10-2
cdr3_aa: CASSLAGPSYEQYF
cdr3_nt: TGCGCCAGCTCCCTAGCGGGGCCCTCCTACGAGCAGTACTTC

j_call: TRBJ1-5
clone_size: .
d_call: TRBD1
v_call: TRBV18
cdr3_aa: CASSPGQGGQPQHF
cdr3_nt: TGTGCCAGCTCACCGGGACAGGGAGGCCAGCCCCAGCATTTT

j_call: TRBJ2-7
clone_size: once
d_call: TRBD2
v_call: TRBV6-1
cdr3_aa: CASSEAPSGAYEQYF
cdr3_nt: TGTGCCAGCAGTGAAGCCCCCAGCGGGGCCTACGAGCAGTACTTC

j_call: TRBJ2-7
clone_size: once
d_call: TRBD1
v_call: TRBV5-1
cdr3_aa: CASSIRTGPYEQYF
cdr3_nt: TGCGCCAGCAGCATACGGACAGGGCCCTACGAGCAGTACTTC

j_call: TRBJ2-5
clone_size: .
d_call: .
v_call: TRBV23-1
cdr3_aa: CASRPHPGLTQETQYF
cdr3_nt: TGCGCCAGCAGACCGCATCCGGGACTTACTCAAGAGACCCAGTACTTC

j_call: TRBJ2-1
clone_size: .
d_call: .
v_call: TRBV21-1
cdr3_aa: CASSKEQDRSYNEQFF
cdr3_nt: TGTGCCAGCAGCAAAGAACAGGACAGGAGTTACAATGAGCAGTTCTTC

j_call: TRBJ2-7
clone_size: .
d_call: .
v_call: TRBV5-1
cdr3_aa: CASSGQGGPYEQYF
cdr3_nt: TGCGCCAGCAGTGGTCAGGGAGGCCCCTACGAGCAGTACTTC

j_call: TRBJ1-2
clone_size: .
d_call: TRBD1
v_call: TRBV7-9
cdr3_aa: CASSGTVYGYTF
cdr3_nt: TGTGCCAGCAGCGGGACAGTTTATGGCTACACCTTC

j_call: TRBJ1-5
clone_size: .
d_call: TRBD1
v_call: TRBV30
cdr3_aa: CAWSSTGGQPQHF
cdr3_nt: TGTGCCTGGAGTTCGACAGGGGGTCAGCCCCAGCATTTT

j_call: TRBJ2-2
clone_size: .
d_call: TRBD2
v_call: TRBV2
cdr3_aa: CASRKGLAGGLFF
cdr3_nt: TGTGCCAGCAGGAAAGGACTAGCGGGGGGGCTGTTTTTT